The TCR beta chain described here comes from a study of blood T cell repertoires in COVID-19. Repertoires were generated with immunoSEQ multiplex PCR, while TCRdb's copy carries only in-frame clones and drops some. The sample consists of 130,000 or so clones, roughly 80% of them appearing once. On this clone: Other DNA sequences from this sample encode an identical CDR3 as well.

The germline V gene encodes CDR1 SNHLY and CDR2 FYNNEI. V lost 4 bases and J lost 3, with 12 bases in between. The CDR3 runs 14 residues. Sequences were obtained from peripheral blood. The TCR sequence derives from a man in his fifties with acute or convalescent COVID-19. The chain uses TRBV2 and TRBJ1-1, with D unresolved. The CDR3, as DNA: TGTGCCAGCAGTGCAGAGGGTAGAGACACTGAAGCTTTCTTT. This encodes CASSAEGRDTEAFF.